The 13 T cell receptor beta chains listed next were all sequenced from one sample in a study of T cells in localized non-small cell lung cancer. The data were produced by immunoSEQ multiplex PCR, yet TCRdb's version contains in-frame clones alone and is incomplete. The table has 100,000 to 150,000 clones, roughly 90% seen once; the top ten hold around 1.7%. Source: peripheral blood, taken before any cancer treatment. The receptors were gathered from a female donor at least 60 years old with stage I lung adenocarcinoma.

This chain uses TRBV6-6 with TRBJ2-1, with 9 positions matching TRBD2. CDR3 length: 15 residues. The ends lost 6 bases at V and 3 bases at J; junction bases unmatched: 6. Per the germline V gene, CDR1 is MNHNY and CDR2 is SVGAGI (reference sequence). This CDR3 reads CASRVSGSGYNEQFF. For the CDR3, the DNA is TGTGCCAGCAGGGTTAGCGGGAGTGGCTACAATGAGCAGTTCTTC.

The CDR3 is CASSGMSSGSGETQYF. CDR3 nucleotides: TGTGCCAGCAGTGGTATGAGTAGCGGAAGCGGAGAGACCCAGTACTTC. The gene calls are TRBV2 and TRBJ2-5; a possible D gene is TRBD2 (6 bases). Germline assignment: CDR1 SNHLY and CDR2 FYNNEI. CDR3 length: 16 amino acids. Trimming pared 4 bases from V and 4 bases from J, leaving 19 bases between.

The V gene is TRBV5-8, the J gene TRBJ2-2, with D perhaps matching TRBD1 (6 bases). Trimming shortened V by 5 bases and J by 4 bases, and 15 bases separated the two germline ends. The CDR3 contains 15 residues. Germline CDR1 is SGHTS and CDR2 is YDEGEE. CDR3 sequence (DNA): TGTGCCAGCAGTCGCGGACAGTGGAGCACCGGGGAGCTGTTTTTT. It specifies CASSRGQWSTGELFF.

This chain connects TRBV9 to TRBJ1-1; 9 bases agree with TRBD1. This CDR3 is built from 17 residues. CDR1 SGDLS and CDR2 YYNGEE come from the germline V gene. The J segment lost 1 base and the V segment lost 0 bases, leaving 7 bases of the junction unmatched. Here the CDR3 reads CASSVAGQGPSNTEAFF. Written as DNA, the CDR3 is TGTGCCAGCAGCGTAGCCGGACAGGGGCCCTCGAACACTGAAGCTTTCTTT.

J is TRBJ1-1 and V is TRBV5-1; D unclear. Trimming pared 0 bases from V and 5 bases from J, leaving 17 bases between. The CDR3 runs 16 residues. CDR1 SGHRS and CDR2 YFSETQ come from the germline V gene. The CDR3 DNA reads TGCGCCAGCAGCTTGGACTTTCCGGACCTAGGGACTGAAGCTTTCTTT. This codes for CASSLDFPDLGTEAFF.

The V and J genes are TRBV11-3 and TRBJ2-1; no clear D gene. There are 12 residues in the CDR3. Germline V gene lookup returns CDR1 SGHNT and CDR2 YENEEA. V dropped 1 base and J dropped 4 bases, with 2 bases sitting between them. The CDR3 sequence: CASSLGYNEQFF. CDR3 DNA: TGTGCCAGCAGCTTAGGTTACAATGAGCAGTTCTTC.

On this clone itself: Germline and junction disagree at one end, which may indicate a read error. The rearrangement joins TRBV7-7 to TRBJ2-1; TRBD2 aligns across 7 bases. Germline V lookup: CDR1 SSHAT, CDR2 FNYEAQ (reference sequence). The CDR3 consists of 15 residues. The CDR3 protein is CASRSLLAGPNEQFF. CDR3 nucleotide sequence: TGTGCTAGCAGGTCTCTTTTAGCGGGTCCTAATGAGCAGTTCTTC.

This sequence joins TRBV5-4 and TRBJ2-5, with D possibly TRBD1 on 5 matching bases. Germline-derived CDR1 and CDR2 are SGHNT and YYREEE (reference sequence). V lost 0 bases and J 7 bases, leaving 10 bases between the germline ends. The CDR3 extends over 13 amino acids. CDR3 sequence reads: CASSLVGDGTQYF. The CDR3 bases are TGTGCCAGCAGCTTGGTAGGGGATGGGACCCAGTACTTC.

The chain employs TRBV15 and TRBJ2-7; D perhaps matches TRBD2 (7 bases). This CDR3 region has 17 residues. V was cut by 1 base and J by 0 bases, with 16 bases left in between. CDR1 is LNHNV and CDR2 is YYDKDF in the germline V gene (reference sequence). CDR3 residues: CATSRAPRGADSYEQYF. As DNA, the CDR3 is TGTGCCACCAGCAGAGCACCTCGGGGGGCCGACTCCTACGAGCAGTACTTC.

V is TRBV4-2 and J is TRBJ1-3; tentative D call: TRBD1 (5 bases). V was shortened by 11 bases and J by 0 bases, with 14 bases between the two germline ends. CDR3 length: 14 residues. Germline CDR1 LGHNA, CDR2 YNFKEQ. For the CDR3, the DNA is TGTGCCGGGGACTTCTTTAGCTCTGGAAACACCATATATTTT. Translated, it gives CAGDFFSSGNTIYF.

The J gene is TRBJ1-1, the V gene TRBV19; D ambiguous. From germline, CDR1 is LNHDA and CDR2 SQIVND (reference sequence). CDR3 length: 13 residues. Trimming stripped 6 bases from V and 1 base from J, with 9 bases between. CDR3 sequence reads: CASRQARNTEAFF. In DNA form, the CDR3 reads TGTGCCAGTAGGCAGGCCCGGAACACTGAAGCTTTCTTT.

The chain links TRBV9 to TRBJ2-5, with 7 bases identical to TRBD1. CDR1 and CDR2 (germline): SGDLS, YYNGEE. The CDR3 consists of 15 residues. Germline trimming cut 2 bases from V and 2 bases from J; bases unmatched to any gene: 6. CDR3 sequence (DNA): TGTGCCAGCAGCGTGATTCCGACAGGGCAAGAGACCCAGTACTTC. Translation gives CASSVIPTGQETQYF.

J is TRBJ2-2 and V is TRBV9; D is possibly TRBD1 (6 bases). From germline, CDR1 is SGDLS and CDR2 YYNGEE. V was trimmed by 1 base and J by 1 base, leaving 8 bases between them. The CDR3 contains 15 residues. The CDR3 spells CASSVWGQNTGELFF. As DNA, the CDR3 is TGTGCCAGCAGCGTATGGGGGCAGAACACCGGGGAGCTGTTTTTT.